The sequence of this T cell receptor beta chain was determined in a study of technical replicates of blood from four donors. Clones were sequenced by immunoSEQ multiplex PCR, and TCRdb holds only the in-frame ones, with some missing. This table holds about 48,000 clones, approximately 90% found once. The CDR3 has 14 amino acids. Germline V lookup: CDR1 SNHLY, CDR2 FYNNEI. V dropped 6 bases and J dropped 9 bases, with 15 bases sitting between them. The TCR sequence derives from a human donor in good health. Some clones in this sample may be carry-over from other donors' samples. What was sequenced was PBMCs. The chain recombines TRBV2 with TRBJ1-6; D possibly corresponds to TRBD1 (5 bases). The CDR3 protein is CASRMEWGGSPLHF. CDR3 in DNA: TGTGCCAGCAGGATGGAGTGGGGCGGTTCACCCCTCCACTTT.